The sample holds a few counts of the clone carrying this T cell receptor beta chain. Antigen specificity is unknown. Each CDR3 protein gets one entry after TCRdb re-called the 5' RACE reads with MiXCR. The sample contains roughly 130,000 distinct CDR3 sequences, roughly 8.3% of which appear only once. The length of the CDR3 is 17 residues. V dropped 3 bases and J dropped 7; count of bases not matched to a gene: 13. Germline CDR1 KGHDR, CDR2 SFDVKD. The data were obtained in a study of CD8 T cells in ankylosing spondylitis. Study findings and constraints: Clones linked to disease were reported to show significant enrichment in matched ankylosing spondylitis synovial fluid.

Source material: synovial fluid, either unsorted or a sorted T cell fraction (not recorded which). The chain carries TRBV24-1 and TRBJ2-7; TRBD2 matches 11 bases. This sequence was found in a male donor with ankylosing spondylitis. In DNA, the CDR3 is TGTGCCACCAGTGATCCCACCGCTAGCGGGAGGATAGGGGAGCAGTACTTC. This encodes CATSDPTASGRIGEQYF.